A single T cell receptor beta chain is shown here with its context. The record originates from a study of control samples from healthy donors and cancer patients. The protocol was immunoSEQ multiplex PCR, while the TCRdb copy is restricted to in-frame clones and leaves out a portion. The repertoire includes about 75,000 clones, more than 75% of them detected once, and about 14% sits in the top ten. The sample comprised blood. This TCR came from a man aged 50-59 years in good health.

CDR3: CASSINGDGTYEQYF. As DNA, the CDR3 is TGTGCCAGTAGTATAAACGGGGACGGAACCTACGAGCAGTACTTC. The chain links TRBV19 to TRBJ2-7; the D gene could be TRBD1 or TRBD2 (5 bases each). V lost 2 bases to trimming and J lost 2 bases, with 13 bases between them. The CDR3 extends over 15 amino acids. Germline V gene data show CDR1 as LNHDA and CDR2 as SQIVND (reference sequence).